The 29 T cell receptor beta chains below come from one sample, sequenced in a study of blood T cell repertoires in COVID-19. Data came from immunoSEQ multiplex PCR; TCRdb stores just in-frame clones and leaves some out. This sample has roughly 360,000 clones, with roughly 77% found just once. The sample was peripheral blood. The receptors here all came from a human donor with acute or convalescent COVID-19. The donor label of this sample is uncertain.

V usage is TRBV2 and J usage is TRBJ2-2, with D possibly matching TRBD1 (5 bases). This CDR3 is 15 amino acids long. With 4 bases removed from V and 0 bases from J, the gap between germline ends came to 9 bases. Germline V gives CDR1 SNHLY, CDR2 FYNNEI. The CDR3 reads CASSGGHTNTGELFF. The CDR3 DNA is TGTGCCAGCAGTGGAGGACACACGAACACCGGGGAGCTGTTTTTT.

In its sample, this clone was seen a few times. The genes are TRBV28 and TRBJ1-1, with a tentative D call TRBD1 (6 bases). The CDR3 loop spans 13 amino acids. Between the trimmed V and J ends, which lost 10 bases and 10 bases, there was a span of 22 bases. CDR1 is MDHEN, CDR2 SYDVKM, per germline. Written as DNA, the CDR3 is TGTGCCACCGTGAGACAGGCGCCGAGGCGAGCTTTCTTT. This encodes CATVRQAPRRAFF.

The chain recombines TRBV30 with TRBJ2-7; 7 bases are shared with TRBD2. This CDR3 region has 13 residues. V was pared by 8 bases and J by 3 bases, with 10 bases of the junction left unmatched. Germline lookup yields CDR1 GTSNPN and CDR2 SVGIG (reference sequence). The CDR3 reads CAHWEGYGYEQYF. In DNA, the CDR3 is TGTGCCCACTGGGAGGGATACGGCTACGAGCAGTACTTC.

The chain is built from TRBV18 and TRBJ1-4, with TRBD1 matching 9 bases. V dropped 4 bases and J dropped 5; count of bases not matched to a gene: 8. The CDR3 length is 16 residues. From germline, CDR1 is KGHSH and CDR2 LQKENI. CDR3 residues: CASSRISGTGNEKLFF. The CDR3 region has the DNA TGTGCCAGCTCACGAATTTCCGGGACAGGGAATGAAAAACTGTTTTTT.

This clone came up a few times. The J gene is TRBJ2-3, the V gene TRBV18; D is possibly TRBD2 (6 bases). V lost 6 bases and J 2 bases, leaving 15 bases between the germline ends. Germline CDR1 and CDR2: KGHSH and LQKENI. This CDR3 has 15 amino acids. CDR3 sequence: CASSPGTLTTDTQYF. CDR3 DNA sequence: TGTGCCAGCTCCCCTGGGACTCTTACCACAGATACGCAGTATTTT. Full variable domain (rest looked up from reference TRBV18 and TRBJ2-3): NAGVMQNPRHLVRRRGQEARLRCSPMKGHSHVYWYRQLPEEGLKFMVYLQKENIIDESGMPKERFSAEFPKEGPSILRIQQVVRGDSAAYFCASSPGTLTTDTQYFGPGTRLTVL.

The V and J genes are TRBV11-2 and TRBJ2-1; D may be TRBD2 (5 bases). V was shortened by 1 base and J by 0 bases, with 13 bases between the two germline ends. The germline CDR1 and CDR2 sequences are SGHAT and FQNNGV. This CDR3 is 17 amino acids long. The CDR3 protein is CASSLVGVRSSYNEQFF. The CDR3 nucleotides are TGTGCCAGCAGCTTAGTCGGGGTGCGAAGCTCCTACAATGAGCAGTTCTTC.

The V gene is TRBV27, the J gene TRBJ2-7; the match to TRBD1 covers 8 bases. The CDR3 spans 14 residues. Germline CDR1 MNHEY, CDR2 SMNVEV (reference sequence). Trimming at V came to 0 bases and at J to 5 bases, leaving 3 bases not matched to a gene. The CDR3 DNA is TGTGCCAGCAGTTTATCCTCAGGGGGCCACGAGCAGTACTTC. It translates to CASSLSSGGHEQYF.

The V gene is TRBV7-9, the J gene TRBJ1-2; 10 nucleotides match TRBD1. V was pared by 0 bases and J by 5 bases, with 6 bases of the junction left unmatched. The germline gives CDR1 SEHNR, CDR2 FQNEAQ (reference sequence). CDR3 length: 16 residues. DNA of the CDR3: TGTGCCAGCAGCTTAGCGAGACAGGGGGCAGGATATGGCTACACCTTC. This translates into CASSLARQGAGYGYTF.

This chain links TRBV5-4 with TRBJ2-5, with TRBD1 matching 7 bases. V gave up 6 bases and J gave up 5 bases; unmatched junction bases: 10. Germline V gene lookup returns CDR1 SGHNT and CDR2 YYREEE (reference sequence). The CDR3 is 14 residues long. The CDR3 DNA reads TGTGCCAGCACCTCAAACAGGGGTGAGGAGACCCAGTACTTC. Its translation is CASTSNRGEETQYF.

The chain employs TRBV28 and TRBJ1-4, with TRBD1 matching 7 bases. Losses at the gene ends were 5 bases for V and 7 bases for J; bases not matched to a gene: 4. Germline V gene lookup returns CDR1 MDHEN and CDR2 SYDVKM. The CDR3 extends over 13 amino acids. In DNA form, the CDR3 reads TGTGCCAGCAGTAGAGGGGGCGTTGAAAAACTGTTTTTT. This codes for CASSRGGVEKLFF.

The V gene is TRBV18, the J gene TRBJ2-7; 13 bases fit TRBD2. This CDR3 spans 14 amino acids. Unmatched junction bases numbered 6, after V lost 8 bases and J lost 5 bases. Looked up from germline, CDR1 is KGHSH and CDR2 is LQKENI. Here the CDR3 reads CASTGLAGVDEQYF. CDR3 in DNA: TGTGCCAGCACAGGACTAGCGGGGGTAGACGAGCAGTACTTC.

The gene calls are TRBV23-1 and TRBJ1-2, with 7 positions matching TRBD1. TRBV23-1 is an ORF for which the function is uncertain. V lost 2 bases to trimming and J lost 8 bases; unmatched junction nucleotides: 8. This CDR3 is 14 amino acids long. The chain's CDR3 is CASSQRTGRAGYTF. CDR3 sequence (DNA): TGCGCCAGCAGTCAACGGACAGGCCGGGCGGGCTACACCTTC.

The chain carries TRBV19 and TRBJ1-2; D possibly corresponds to TRBD1 (6 bases). This CDR3 has 17 residues. CDR1 LNHDA and CDR2 SQIVND come from the germline V gene (reference sequence). The germline V and J ends were trimmed by 4 bases and 4 bases, with 22 bases remaining between them. The CDR3 DNA reads as TGTGCCAGTAGTAGAGTGTCCGGCTTGGACAGAATCTATGGCTACACCTTC. It codes for CASSRVSGLDRIYGYTF.

The rearrangement joins TRBV6-5 to TRBJ1-5; D call uncertain. CDR3 length equals 12 residues. Germline-derived CDR1 and CDR2 are MNHEY and SVGAGI. V was clipped by 6 bases and J by 3 bases, with 6 bases between them. CDR3 bases: TGTGCCAGCAGCCGGGTCAATCAGCCCCAGCATTTT. As protein: CASSRVNQPQHF.

The chain links TRBV27 to TRBJ2-1; possibly TRBD2 for D (6 bases). The CDR3 covers 15 residues. V was shortened by 4 bases and J by 6 bases, with 16 bases between the two germline ends. CDR1 is MNHEY and CDR2 is SMNVEV in the germline V gene (reference sequence). Written as DNA, the CDR3 is TGTGCCAGCAGTTCGACTAGTTCGTTCTCCAATGAGCAGTTCTTC. Its translation: CASSSTSSFSNEQFF.

The chain couples TRBV6-5 to TRBJ1-3; unclear D gene. V shed 11 bases and J shed 0 bases, with 14 bases lying between them. The CDR3 loop spans 14 amino acids. Germline CDR1 and CDR2: MNHEY and SVGAGI. This CDR3 reads CAGGRDYSGNTIYF. Here the CDR3 DNA reads TGTGCCGGCGGGAGGGATTACTCTGGAAACACCATATATTTT.

This chain uses TRBV7-8 with TRBJ1-5, with D perhaps TRBD1 (6 bases). Germline V gene sequence: CDR1 SGHVS, CDR2 FQNEAQ. CDR3 length equals 15 residues. Trimming took off 5 bases at V and 3 bases at J, with 14 bases between the two ends. Here the CDR3 DNA reads TGTGCCAGCAGCCCCCCAGGGGCTAACAATCAGCCCCAGCATTTT. This encodes CASSPPGANNQPQHF.

This rearrangement joins TRBV2 to TRBJ1-2, with unresolved D. Trimming shortened V by 2 bases and J by 7 bases, and 17 bases separated the two germline ends. Germline-derived CDR1 and CDR2 are SNHLY and FYNNEI. CDR3 length: 15 residues. DNA for the CDR3: TGTGCCAGCAGTGAAATTCAGTCGACCCGAGGTGGCTACACCTTC. Translated, it gives CASSEIQSTRGGYTF.

J is TRBJ2-1 and V is TRBV19; a weak D match, TRBD1 (6 bases). This CDR3 contains 15 residues. V gave up 0 bases and J gave up 2 bases, with 8 bases separating them. Germline-derived CDR1 and CDR2 are LNHDA and SQIVND (reference sequence). The CDR3 sequence: CASSIDGQPYNEQFF. CDR3 in DNA: TGTGCCAGTAGTATAGACGGACAGCCCTACAATGAGCAGTTCTTC.

A single count supports this clone. The gene calls are TRBV12-3 or TRBV12-4 and TRBJ2-3; a possible D gene is TRBD2 (5 bases). Between the trimmed V and J ends, which lost 10 bases and 7 bases, there was a span of 18 bases. This CDR3 is built from 13 residues. The CDR3 reads CATQLLEGNTQYF. Here the CDR3 DNA reads TGTGCCACCCAACTCCTCGAGGGCAATACGCAGTATTTT.

The chain couples TRBV7-9 to TRBJ1-2, with a weak D call TRBD1 (6 bases). Germline V gives CDR1 SEHNR, CDR2 FQNEAQ (reference sequence). Deletions cut 3 bases from V and 3 bases from J, with 11 bases between. The length of the CDR3 is 14 residues. This CDR3 reads CASSFQGGDYGYTF. CDR3 DNA: TGTGCCAGCAGCTTTCAAGGGGGAGACTATGGCTACACCTTC.

The chain couples TRBV3-1 (or the pseudogene TRBV3-2) to TRBJ2-7; 9 bases map to TRBD1. The length of the CDR3 is 15 residues. The germline V gene encodes CDR1 LGHDT and CDR2 YNNKEL (reference sequence). J gave up 6 bases and V 3 bases, and 9 bases lay outside the gene matches. As DNA, the CDR3 is TGTGCCAGCAGCCACCTGACAGGGGGTATGAGCGAGCAGTACTTC. Residues: CASSHLTGGMSEQYF.

The rearrangement joins TRBV28 to TRBJ1-1; 7 nucleotides match TRBD1. Trimming cost V 5 bases and J 0 bases; bases outside gene matches: 6. Germline V gene sequence: CDR1 MDHEN, CDR2 SYDVKM. The CDR3 runs 15 residues. This chain's CDR3 is CASSMSTGMNTEAFF. Here the CDR3 DNA reads TGTGCCAGCAGTATGTCGACAGGGATGAACACTGAAGCTTTCTTT.

The rearrangement uses TRBV28 and TRBJ2-1; possible D gene TRBD2, 6 bases. The CDR3 is made up of 15 amino acids. V was trimmed by 6 bases and J by 12 bases, leaving 24 bases between them. Germline V gene sequence: CDR1 MDHEN, CDR2 SYDVKM. DNA for the CDR3: TGTGCCAGCAGGAAGACCGGGGACTTTACAATGATGCAGTTCTTC. Translated, it gives CASRKTGDFTMMQFF.

The rearrangement uses TRBV7-9 and TRBJ1-2; D possibly corresponds to TRBD1 (5 bases). There are 13 residues in the CDR3. Germline V gives CDR1 SEHNR, CDR2 FQNEAQ (reference sequence). The V end was cut by 1 base, the J end by 5 bases, with 8 bases between. The CDR3 region has the DNA TGTGCCAGCAGCTTAGTCAGGGAATATGGCTACACCTTC. It yields the protein CASSLVREYGYTF.

The CDR3 protein is CASSEIGRDVGTQYF. CDR3 nucleotides: TGCGCCAGCAGTGAAATTGGGCGGGACGTCGGGACCCAGTACTTC. V usage is TRBV10-1 and J usage is TRBJ2-5; TRBD2 is a possible D gene (6 bases). This CDR3 comprises 15 residues. The V end lost 3 bases, the J end lost 7 bases, and 18 bases lay between the germline ends. CDR1 and CDR2 (germline): WNHNN, SYGVQD (reference sequence).

The rearrangement uses TRBV19 and TRBJ2-7, with 11 bases lining up with TRBD1. The germline V gene has CDR1 LNHDA and CDR2 SQIVND (reference sequence). CDR3 length: 15 residues. V dropped 3 bases and J dropped 3; count of bases not matched to a gene: 4. CDR3 sequence reads: CASSIGTGGIYEQYF. DNA of the CDR3: TGTGCCAGTAGTATCGGGACAGGGGGGATCTACGAGCAGTACTTC.

Points on this clone: Other DNA sequences in the sample encode the same CDR3. The rearrangement joins TRBV18 to TRBJ2-1, with 9 bases aligning to TRBD1. The V segment lost 4 bases and the J segment 6 bases; nucleotides outside the gene matches: 4. The CDR3 consists of 14 residues. Germline CDR1 and CDR2: KGHSH and LQKENI. CDR3: CASSRDREGNEQFF. CDR3 in DNA: TGTGCCAGCTCACGGGACAGGGAAGGCAATGAGCAGTTCTTC.

V gene TRBV10-3 combines with J gene TRBJ1-2, with a weak D call TRBD1 (6 bases). This CDR3 comprises 13 residues. CDR1 and CDR2 from the germline V gene are ENHRY and SYGVKD. The V and J ends lost 3 bases and 5 bases respectively, with 10 bases between them. In nucleotides, the CDR3 is TGTGCCATCAGTGACGGGACACTTTATGGCTACACCTTC. This gives the protein CAISDGTLYGYTF.